These 10 T cell receptor beta chains were all obtained from the same sample, sequenced in a study of control samples from healthy donors and cancer patients. Assay: immunoSEQ multiplex PCR; the TCRdb copy retains only in-frame clones and omits some. The sample consists of around 170,000 clones, 90% of them appearing once. Source material: blood. These receptors were taken from a woman aged 45-65 years in good health.

CDR3 sequence: CASSPGAGVSYEQYF. CDR3 DNA: TGTGCCAGCTCACCAGGGGCGGGAGTTTCCTACGAGCAGTACTTC. V gene TRBV18 combines with J gene TRBJ2-7; 7 bases align to TRBD2. The CDR3 consists of 15 residues. With 2 bases clipped from V and 1 base from J, the junction kept 5 bases outside the gene matches. The V gene's germline CDR1 is KGHSH and CDR2 LQKENI. The complete variable domain, with remaining parts taken from reference TRBV18 and TRBJ2-7, reads NAGVMQNPRHLVRRRGQEARLRCSPMKGHSHVYWYRQLPEEGLKFMVYLQKENIIDESGMPKERFSAEFPKEGPSILRIQQVVRGDSAAYFCASSPGAGVSYEQYFGPGTRLTVT.

This chain uses TRBV7-9 with TRBJ2-3; D could derive from TRBD1 or TRBD2 (5 bases each). Germline V gene data show CDR1 as SEHNR and CDR2 as FQNEAQ (reference sequence). CDR3 length: 15 residues. With 7 bases removed from V and 2 bases from J, the gap between germline ends came to 16 bases. The CDR3 DNA follows: TGTGCCAGCAAACCCGGGACCCTTTTCACAGATACGCAGTATTTT. Translation gives CASKPGTLFTDTQYF.

In nucleotides, the CDR3 is TGTGCCAGCAGGAGGACCCTGGGGAGCTACACCTTC. Translated: CASRRTLGSYTF. This sequence joins TRBV28 and TRBJ1-2; D gene uncertain. CDR3 length equals 12 residues. V lost 6 bases to trimming and J lost 9 bases, with 14 bases between them. Germline-derived CDR1 and CDR2 are MDHEN and SYDVKM.

V gene TRBV10-3 combines with J gene TRBJ2-2; 7 positions agree with TRBD2. This CDR3 is 14 amino acids long. Germline lookup yields CDR1 ENHRY and CDR2 SYGVKD. The V segment lost 10 bases and the J segment 1 base; nucleotides outside the gene matches: 6. The CDR3 DNA reads as TGTGCCACCCTAGCGGTACAGAACACCGGGGAGCTGTTTTTT. Translated, it gives CATLAVQNTGELFF.

This clone was seen a single time. This chain connects TRBV29-1 to TRBJ2-1, with TRBD1 matching over 9 bases. Looked up from germline, CDR1 is SQVTM and CDR2 is ANQGSEA. The V segment lost 6 bases and the J segment 10 bases; nucleotides outside the gene matches: 16. The CDR3 length is 15 residues. The CDR3 DNA reads as TGCAGCGTCGCCAAAACAGGGGGCTCGATTTGGGAGCAGTTCTTC. This codes for CSVAKTGGSIWEQFF.

The genes are TRBV9 and TRBJ1-1, with D possibly being TRBD1 (5 bases). The CDR3 runs to 16 residues. Trimming pared 0 bases from V and 5 bases from J, leaving 17 bases between. Germline CDR1 SGDLS, CDR2 YYNGEE. CDR3 in DNA: TGTGCCAGCAGCGTAGTGGGTGCAGGGATGGGGACTGAAGCTTTCTTT. Residues: CASSVVGAGMGTEAFF.

For this clone: This sample also contains other DNA sequences that code for the same CDR3. V usage is TRBV10-3 and J usage is TRBJ2-5; possibly TRBD1 for D (5 bases). Germline CDR1 ENHRY, CDR2 SYGVKD. V lost 8 bases and J 2 bases, leaving 9 bases between the germline ends. CDR3 length: 12 residues. In DNA, the CDR3 is TGTGCCATCGGTCCAGGGCAAGAGACCCAGTACTTC. It is translated as CAIGPGQETQYF.

The chain recombines TRBV24-1 with TRBJ1-2, with TRBD1 identical over 7 bases. Germline V gene lookup returns CDR1 KGHDR and CDR2 SFDVKD. This CDR3 comprises 14 residues. V shed 4 bases and J 5 bases; nucleotides not matched to a gene: 6. The CDR3 protein is CATSDPGGGYGYTF. The CDR3 DNA reads TGTGCCACCAGTGACCCAGGGGGGGGATATGGCTACACCTTC.

This chain connects TRBV3-1 (or the pseudogene TRBV3-2) to TRBJ1-6; no clear D gene. Trimming cost V 3 bases and J 5 bases, with 5 bases left between them. The CDR3 spans 13 residues. Germline V gene lookup returns CDR1 LGHDT and CDR2 YNNKEL (reference sequence). The CDR3 sequence: CASSQLNNSPLHF. CDR3 coding DNA: TGTGCCAGCAGCCAGTTAAATAATTCACCCCTCCACTTT.

CDR3: CASSVPTGGETQYF. In nucleotides, the CDR3 is TGTGCCAGCAGCGTACCGACGGGAGGGGAGACCCAGTACTTC. V gene TRBV5-4 combines with J gene TRBJ2-5; TRBD2 aligns across 8 bases. Losses at the gene ends were 4 bases for V and 5 bases for J; bases not matched to a gene: 7. This CDR3 spans 14 amino acids. Germline CDR1 SGHNT, CDR2 YYREEE (reference sequence).